This T cell receptor (beta chain) was recorded in a study of blood T cell repertoires in COVID-19. The V and J ends lost 7 bases and 5 bases, in that order; junction bases with no gene match: 14. There are 16 residues in the CDR3. Germline CDR1 reads SGHNT; CDR2 reads YYREEE (reference sequence). TCRdb's table, derived via immunoSEQ multiplex PCR, lists solely in-frame clones and lacks some. The sample lists under 300,000 clones, around four fifths seen once, with roughly 4.6% in the top ten. The clonotype originates from a man in his 60s who had recovered from COVID-19. The chain couples TRBV5-4 to TRBJ2-1, with 8 positions matching TRBD2. Specimen: peripheral blood. In DNA, the CDR3 is TGTGCCAGCGGGATTTCGAGCGGGAGATTGAACAATGAGCAGTTCTTC. Amino acids: CASGISSGRLNNEQFF.